The 16 T cell receptor beta chains in this list originate from one sample, sequenced in a study of PD-1 blockade in mismatch repair-deficient tumors. TCRdb's table, derived via immunoSEQ multiplex PCR, lists solely in-frame clones and lacks some. Of over 100,000 clones in the sample, roughly 80% are singletons; the top ten hold roughly 4.8%. The sequencing here drew on peripheral blood, taken approximately 64 weeks after starting pembrolizumab. These receptors all stem from an adult with mismatch repair-deficient cancer.

The V and J genes are TRBV19 and TRBJ1-2; D gene uncertain. CDR1 and CDR2 from the germline V gene are LNHDA and SQIVND (reference sequence). The CDR3 has 13 amino acids. Trimming shortened V by 7 bases and J by 4 bases, and 13 bases separated the two germline ends. The CDR3 here is CASKAHSVYGYTF. The DNA of the CDR3 is TGTGCCAGTAAAGCGCACTCAGTCTATGGCTACACCTTC.

This sequence joins TRBV16 and TRBJ2-7, with D unclear. This CDR3 contains 15 residues. CDR1 KGHSY and CDR2 FQNENV come from the germline V gene. V dropped 1 base and J dropped 6 bases, with 16 bases sitting between them. CDR3 DNA sequence: TGTGCCAGCAGCCAATACGGAAGGGTTCTGCGCGAGCAGTACTTC. It is translated as CASSQYGRVLREQYF.

This clone was detected only a few times. This chain connects TRBV5-1 to TRBJ1-4; D perhaps matches TRBD1 (6 bases). Trimming cost V 3 bases and J 8 bases, with 14 bases left between them. The CDR3 totals 14 residues. Germline lookup yields CDR1 SGHRS and CDR2 YFSETQ. The CDR3 nucleotides read TGCGCCAGCAGCTCCCCGGGGGCGGAGGAAAAACTGTTTTTT. Translated, it gives CASSSPGAEEKLFF. The full variable domain, its missing parts supplied by reference TRBV5-1 and TRBJ1-4, is KAGVTQTPRYLIKTRGQQVTLSCSPISGHRSVSWYQQTPGQGLQFLFEYFSETQRNKGNFPGRFSGRQFSNSRSEMNVSTLELGDSALYLCASSSPGAEEKLFFGSGTQLSVL.

The V and J genes are TRBV5-1 and TRBJ2-6; D is undetermined. V dropped 5 bases and J dropped 0 bases, with 9 bases sitting between them. The CDR3 has 15 residues. CDR1 and CDR2 from the germline V gene are SGHRS and YFSETQ. As DNA, the CDR3 is TGCGCCAGCAGTCAGCAGGACTCTGGGGCCAACGTCCTGACTTTC. Protein sequence: CASSQQDSGANVLTF. Together with reference TRBV5-1 and TRBJ2-6, the CDR3 gives the full variable domain: KAGVTQTPRYLIKTRGQQVTLSCSPISGHRSVSWYQQTPGQGLQFLFEYFSETQRNKGNFPGRFSGRQFSNSRSEMNVSTLELGDSALYLCASSQQDSGANVLTFGAGSRLTVL.

The CDR3: CASSLGASGTDTQYF. Written as DNA, the CDR3 is TGTGCCAGCAGCTTAGGGGCTAGCGGGACGGATACGCAGTATTTT. This chain uses TRBV5-4 with TRBJ2-3; TRBD2 matches at 9 bases. CDR3 length: 15 residues. Germline V lookup: CDR1 SGHNT, CDR2 YYREEE (reference sequence). With 2 bases clipped from V and 6 bases from J, the junction kept 7 bases outside the gene matches.

The CDR3 region is CASGIDMGLNTEAFF. The CDR3 nucleotides are TGTGCCAGCGGGATCGATATGGGTTTGAACACTGAAGCTTTCTTT. The chain uses TRBV2 and TRBJ1-1; unclear D gene. From germline, CDR1 is SNHLY and CDR2 FYNNEI. The CDR3 is 15 amino acids. Trimming left V 8 bases short and J 0 bases short, with 16 bases between. Drawing the rest from reference TRBV2 and TRBJ1-1, the complete variable domain is EPEVTQTPSHQVTQMGQEVILRCVPISNHLYFYWYRQILGQKVEFLVSFYNNEISEKSEIFDDQFSVERPDGSNFTLKIRSTKLEDSAMYFCASGIDMGLNTEAFFGQGTRLTVV.

The J gene is TRBJ2-3, the V gene TRBV12-5; D is undetermined. There are 12 residues in the CDR3. With 7 bases removed from V and 7 bases from J, the gap between germline ends came to 12 bases. In germline, CDR1 is LGHNT, CDR2 FRNRAP. The CDR3: CASATDGNTQYF. DNA for the CDR3: TGTGCTAGTGCCACTGACGGAAATACGCAGTATTTT.

The chain uses TRBV5-1 and TRBJ2-5, with D possibly matching TRBD2 (6 bases). Deletions cut 0 bases from V and 7 bases from J, with 13 bases between. CDR1 SGHRS and CDR2 YFSETQ come from the germline V gene. This CDR3 is built from 14 residues. The CDR3 is CASSLEDWRGTQYF. CDR3 nucleotide sequence: TGCGCCAGCAGCTTGGAGGACTGGAGGGGGACCCAGTACTTC. Looking up the rest from reference TRBV5-1 and TRBJ2-5 gives the full variable domain: KAGVTQTPRYLIKTRGQQVTLSCSPISGHRSVSWYQQTPGQGLQFLFEYFSETQRNKGNFPGRFSGRQFSNSRSEMNVSTLELGDSALYLCASSLEDWRGTQYFGPGTRLLVL.

The genes are TRBV18 and TRBJ1-5, with unresolved D. CDR1 KGHSH and CDR2 LQKENI come from the germline V gene. The length of the CDR3 is 15 residues. The V end was cut by 6 bases, the J end by 4 bases, with 16 bases between. In DNA, the CDR3 is TGTGCCAGCTCGGGGTCCAGCGGGGTTAATCAGCCCCAGCATTTT. Translating it yields CASSGSSGVNQPQHF.

This sequence joins TRBV10-3 and TRBJ2-1; D possibly corresponds to TRBD2 (5 bases). Germline V gene sequence: CDR1 ENHRY, CDR2 SYGVKD. The V gene lost 6 bases and the J gene lost 6 bases, with 15 bases spanning the gap. This CDR3 spans 14 amino acids. This chain's CDR3 is CAIRPEGSGNEQFF. The CDR3 DNA reads TGTGCCATCAGACCCGAGGGCTCTGGCAATGAGCAGTTCTTC.

The V and J genes are TRBV25-1 and TRBJ1-2; 7 bases are a match to TRBD1. This CDR3 has 14 amino acids. V lost 3 bases and J lost 5; bases outside the gene matches: 6. Germline V gene lookup returns CDR1 MGHDK and CDR2 SYGVNS. The CDR3 loop is CASSDTRGTYGYTF. The CDR3, as DNA: TGTGCCAGCAGTGACACCAGGGGGACATATGGCTACACCTTC.

J is TRBJ2-7 and V is TRBV5-4; 8 bases map to TRBD2. The V and J ends lost 0 bases and 4 bases, in that order; junction bases with no gene match: 9. The CDR3 runs to 16 residues. CDR1 and CDR2 from the germline V gene are SGHNT and YYREEE (reference sequence). The CDR3 sequence: CASSLANREGRYEQYF. In DNA form, the CDR3 reads TGTGCCAGCAGCTTGGCAAACCGGGAGGGCCGTTACGAGCAGTACTTC. The full variable domain, with the rest looked up from reference TRBV5-4 and TRBJ2-7, is ETGVTQSPTHLIKTRGQQVTLRCSSQSGHNTVSWYQQALGQGPQFIFQYYREEENGRGNFPPRFSGLQFPNYSSELNVNALELDDSALYLCASSLANREGRYEQYFGPGTRLTVT.

The rearrangement links TRBV6-5 to TRBJ1-2; tentatively, D is TRBD1 (5 bases). V was trimmed by 2 bases and J by 13 bases, leaving 17 bases between them. The CDR3 covers 13 residues. Per germline, CDR1 MNHEY and CDR2 SVGAGI. This CDR3 reads CASSYDLPDSFTF. In nucleotides, the CDR3 is TGTGCCAGCAGTTACGACCTCCCCGACAGCTTCACCTTC.

This sequence joins TRBV14 and TRBJ2-3; weak D call: TRBD2 (5 bases). Per germline, CDR1 SGHDN and CDR2 FVKESK. This CDR3 is 16 amino acids long. V lost 1 base and J 4 bases, leaving 15 bases between the germline ends. The CDR3 protein is CASSQAGFSVADTQYF. CDR3 nucleotide sequence: TGTGCCAGCAGCCAAGCGGGGTTCAGCGTGGCAGATACGCAGTATTTT.

This clone was detected only a few times. This sequence joins TRBV11-2 and TRBJ2-1, with 7 bases matching TRBD2. The CDR3 totals 15 residues. V was clipped by 4 bases and J by 3 bases; unmatched bases: 6. Per the germline V gene, CDR1 is SGHAT and CDR2 is FQNNGV. The DNA of the CDR3 is TGTGCCAGCAGCTCGCTTAGCGGGCACTACAATGAGCAGTTCTTC. This sequence encodes CASSSLSGHYNEQFF.

The gene calls are TRBV7-6 and TRBJ2-2; 7 bases agree with TRBD1. CDR1 is SGHVS and CDR2 is FNYEAQ in the germline V gene. V was clipped by 4 bases and J by 5 bases; unmatched bases: 10. This CDR3 spans 16 amino acids. CDR3 loop: CASSSLGTVGTGELFF. Written as DNA, the CDR3 is TGTGCCAGCAGCTCCCTTGGGACAGTTGGGACCGGGGAGCTGTTTTTT.